This passage covers 4 T cell receptor beta chains from one sample sequenced in a study of shared clonotypes between healthy human individuals. Cells designated naive CD8 were CD45RO-negative and were positively selected for CCR7, with terminally differentiated effector memory CD45RA+ cells excluded. The method was immunoSEQ multiplex PCR; TCRdb's version includes in-frame clones alone and lacks a portion of them. The sample has some 2 million clones, around 96% seen once. Material: naive CD8+ T cells sorted from blood. The receptors come from a man aged 18 to 35 in good health.

This chain links TRBV4-3 with TRBJ1-1; D is uncertain. Germline loops: CDR1 LGHNA, CDR2 YSLEER. V was trimmed by 0 bases and J by 8 bases, leaving 16 bases between them. The CDR3 has 15 amino acids. The CDR3 bases are TGCGCCAGCAGCCAAGATCATATAGCCAGCATAGAAGCTTTCTTT. This gives the protein CASSQDHIASIEAFF.

As for this clone: Other DNA sequences within the sample encode an identical CDR3. The CDR3 DNA sequence: TGTGCCAGCAGCGTAGCGGGGTCCTACGAGCAGTACTTC. Its protein product is CASSVAGSYEQYF. The J gene is TRBJ2-7, the V gene TRBV9; a weak D match, TRBD2 (5 bases). V dropped 0 bases and J dropped 1 base, with 5 bases sitting between them. This CDR3 spans 13 amino acids. CDR1 is SGDLS, CDR2 YYNGEE, per germline.

The chain recombines TRBV6-5 with TRBJ2-5; no firm D call. CDR3 size: 16 residues. The V and J ends lost 0 bases and 3 bases respectively, with 14 bases between them. Germline V gene data show CDR1 as MNHEY and CDR2 as SVGAGI. As DNA, the CDR3 is TGTGCCAGCAGTTACTCGATTTATCAGGTGGAAGAGACCCAGTACTTC. This gives the protein CASSYSIYQVEETQYF.

The chain links TRBV9 to TRBJ2-7; D is possibly TRBD2 (6 bases). Germline values: CDR1 SGDLS, CDR2 YYNGEE. V lost 5 bases, J lost 4 bases, and 16 bases lay in between. This CDR3 contains 14 residues. This chain's CDR3 is CASSLSDGGYEQYF. As DNA, the CDR3 is TGTGCCAGCAGTCTTAGTGATGGGGGGTACGAGCAGTACTTC.